Below, one T cell receptor beta chain is given with its context. The table lists this clone with a few counts. Its target antigen remains unknown. Within one base of it there is no much larger clone, and no base qualities were kept. The library was obtained by the immunoSEQ multiplex PCR assay. In its TCRdb copy, this immuneACCESS table keeps in-frame sequences only and misses some clones. Where compared with another copy, unresolved V genes explain less than half of these, and the others have no known cause. The sample table lists 79,000 or so clones, around 93% of them with a count of one. Around 1.8% of the sample is taken by the ten largest. This specimen belongs to a study of T cell changes during pregnancy in multiple sclerosis (dated 2019 in TCRdb). Background for the entire study: The study looked at changes in the T cell repertoire across pregnancy in women with multiple sclerosis.

From the germline V gene, CDR1 is SNHLY and CDR2 is FYNNEI. From the cysteine through the phenylalanine, the CDR3 covers 13 amino acids. The entry retains the CDR3 DNA only, 39 bases that are in frame from base 1. The V end loses 5 bases and the J end loses 4 bases, and a stretch of 11 bases separates them. The sequencing here drew on peripheral blood, taken in the first trimester of pregnancy. The TCR was taken from a female donor in good health, enrolled as a control in a pregnancy study. The sequence is built from TRBV2 and TRBJ1-2; TRBD1 is a possible D gene, resting on 6 matching bases. The nucleotide sequence is TGTGCCAGCAGTCCGGACAGTTCCTATGGCTACACCTTC. Its amino acids are CASSPDSSYGYTF. Beyond the CDR3, the reference TRBV2 and TRBJ1-2 genes provide the residues; the full variable domain reads: EPEVTQTPSHQVTQMGQEVILRCVPISNHLYFYWYRQILGQKVEFLVSFYNNEISEKSEIFDDQFSVERPDGSNFTLKIRSTKLEDSAMYFCASSPDSSYGYTFGSGTRLTVV.